Sequencing of this TCR beta chain was carried out in a study of blood T cell repertoires in COVID-19. V trimming: 3 bases; J trimming: 6 bases; junction bases outside the gene matches: 13. Germline assignment: CDR1 LNHNV and CDR2 YYDKDF (reference sequence). CDR3 length: 17 residues. Profiled with immunoSEQ multiplex PCR; TCRdb holds only in-frame clones, not every one. The sample has more than 150,000 clones; around 85% are singletons. The specimen was peripheral blood. The sequence was obtained from a man aged 55-75 years with acute or convalescent COVID-19. V usage is TRBV15 and J usage is TRBJ1-5; 8 nucleotides line up with TRBD1. CDR3 protein: CATSSAPRNRGIQPQHF. The CDR3, as DNA: TGTGCCACCAGCAGCGCCCCCCGGAACAGGGGGATTCAGCCCCAGCATTTT. Complete variable domain (other parts from reference TRBV15 and TRBJ1-5): DAMVIQNPRYQVTQFGKPVTLSCSQTLNHNVMYWYQQKSSQAPKLLFHYYDKDFNNEADTPDNFQSRRPNTSFCFLDIRSPGLGDTAMYLCATSSAPRNRGIQPQHFGDGTRLSIL.